The rows below give T cell receptor beta chains drawn from one sample of a study of blood T cell repertoires in COVID-19. Data came from immunoSEQ multiplex PCR; TCRdb stores just in-frame clones and leaves some out. Of 150,000 or so clones listed, roughly 86% were seen once; the top ten hold roughly 10%. The sequenced sample consisted of peripheral blood. All receptors come from a woman in her 70s with COVID-19, enrolled during active disease. The CDR3 runs from the conserved cysteine through the conserved F or W. Fields, in order: V gene, J gene, D gene, clone size, CDR3 DNA, CDR3 protein. The D gene is left open where the match is weak. For some rows the clone size is stated as once, few or many, or as a class when expanded; others skip it.

V: TRBV5-1; J: TRBJ1-1; D: NA; size: NA; DNA: TGCGCCAGCAGCTTGGTGGGCATGAACACTGAAGCTTTCTTT; CDR3: CASSLVGMNTEAFF
V: TRBV29-1; J: TRBJ1-1; D: NA; size: NA; DNA: TGCAGCGGTGGTCCCAGTGCGGGCACTGAAGCTTTCTTT; CDR3: CSGGPSAGTEAFF
V: TRBV24-1; J: TRBJ2-1; D: NA; size: NA; DNA: TGTGCCACCAGTGACCAAGCCCCGACAGAAGACAATGAGCAGTTCTTC; CDR3: CATSDQAPTEDNEQFF
V: TRBV5-1; J: TRBJ1-3; D: NA; size: NA; DNA: TGCGCCAGCAGCTATGACTCCCGCTCTGGAAACACCATATATTTT; CDR3: CASSYDSRSGNTIYF
V: TRBV2; J: TRBJ2-7; D: NA; size: few; DNA: TGTGCCAGCAGTTCATCCTACGAGCAGTACTTC; CDR3: CASSSSYEQYF
V: TRBV19; J: TRBJ1-5; D: TRBD1; size: NA; DNA: TGTGCCAGTAGTGCTCGGGACAGGGGGGGTAATCAGCCCCAGCATTTT; CDR3: CASSARDRGGNQPQHF
V: TRBV6-5; J: TRBJ2-3; D: NA; size: NA; DNA: TGTGCCAGCAGTAGGACTGCGGGGAACACAGATACGCAGTATTTT; CDR3: CASSRTAGNTDTQYF
V: TRBV6-1; J: TRBJ1-2; D: TRBD1; size: NA; DNA: TGTGCCAGCAGTGAATATGACAGGGCGGGAGGTGGCTACACCTTC; CDR3: CASSEYDRAGGGYTF
V: TRBV4-2; J: TRBJ2-1; D: NA; size: NA; DNA: TGTGCCAGCAGCCAAGATGGCCGGGGATCGGGGATTAATGAGCAGTTCTTC; CDR3: CASSQDGRGSGINEQFF
V: TRBV19; J: TRBJ2-7; D: TRBD1; size: NA; DNA: TGTGCCAGTAGTATCGGGACAGGGGCAGGGGAGCAGTACTTC; CDR3: CASSIGTGAGEQYF
V: TRBV6-6; J: TRBJ1-6; D: NA; size: NA; DNA: TGTGCCAGCAGTTACTCCGGACAACGCGCAAATTCACCCCTCCACTTT; CDR3: CASSYSGQRANSPLHF
V: TRBV18; J: TRBJ1-2; D: NA; size: NA; DNA: TGTGCCAGCTCACCCATACGAGGCAGCTACTATGGCTACACCTTC; CDR3: CASSPIRGSYYGYTF
V: TRBV5-1; J: TRBJ1-3; D: NA; size: NA; DNA: TGCGCCAGCAGCTTGACAGGTCCCGGAAACACCATATATTTT; CDR3: CASSLTGPGNTIYF
V: TRBV30; J: TRBJ2-3; D: TRBD2; size: NA; DNA: TGTGCCTGGAGGACTAGCGGTGGGCCAGATACGCAGTATTTT; CDR3: CAWRTSGGPDTQYF
V: TRBV14; J: TRBJ1-6; D: NA; size: NA; DNA: TGTGCCAGCAGCCATTTATCTGGGAGTAATTCACCCCTCCACTTT; CDR3: CASSHLSGSNSPLHF
V: TRBV30; J: TRBJ2-1; D: TRBD1; size: NA; DNA: TGTGCCTGGAATGCTCCTGGACAGGGGTTTTACAATGAGCAGTTCTTC; CDR3: CAWNAPGQGFYNEQFF
V: TRBV2; J: TRBJ1-2; D: TRBD1; size: NA; DNA: TGTGCCAGCAGTCAGACCTACCGGGACAGGGGGCATGGCTACACCTTC; CDR3: CASSQTYRDRGHGYTF
V: TRBV9; J: TRBJ2-7; D: TRBD1; size: once; DNA: TGTGCCAGCAGCGCATCGGCAGGGGGCATTTACGAGCAGTACTTC; CDR3: CASSASAGGIYEQYF
V: TRBV28; J: TRBJ2-2; D: TRBD2; size: NA; DNA: TGTGCCAGCAGTCTTTACCGCGGGGGGACGAACACCGGGGAGCTGTTTTTT; CDR3: CASSLYRGGTNTGELFF
V: TRBV9; J: TRBJ2-2; D: NA; size: NA; DNA: TGTGCCAGCAGCTCTCACAGAAAAACAAACACCGGGGAGCTGTTTTTT; CDR3: CASSSHRKTNTGELFF
V: TRBV6-5; J: TRBJ2-7; D: NA; size: NA; DNA: TGTGCCAGCAGTTACGGGGAGTCCTACGAGCAGTACTTC; CDR3: CASSYGESYEQYF
V: TRBV18; J: TRBJ1-6; D: NA; size: NA; DNA: TGTGCCAGCTCACCAAACACAGGGCGGAGCACCCTCCACTTT; CDR3: CASSPNTGRSTLHF
V: TRBV4-1; J: TRBJ1-1; D: NA; size: few; DNA: TGCGCCAGCAGCCAAGGAGTACAGGAGTGGAGCACTGAAGCTTTCTTT; CDR3: CASSQGVQEWSTEAFF